This entry lists 10 T cell receptor beta chains sequenced from one sample in a study of T cell repertoires in aging, cancer and after chemotherapy. Multiplex touch-down PCR with TRB-A/B primers amplified rearranged V-D-J TRB sequences. Each CDR3 protein gets one entry after TCRdb re-called the multiplex PCR reads with MiXCR. The sample yields around 13,000 distinct CDR3 sequences, less than 30% seen once. TCR beta rearrangements were amplified from peripheral blood genomic DNA. What was sequenced was blood. Receptors were obtained from a human donor with a blood cancer.

By share, this clonotype ranks as medium-sized. V is TRBV19 and J is TRBJ2-1, with TRBD2 matching 7 bases. The CDR3 is 14 residues long. Germline CDR1 LNHDA, CDR2 SQIVND (reference sequence). Trimming at V came to 2 bases and at J to 5 bases, leaving 3 bases not matched to a gene. CDR3 in DNA: TGTGCCAGTAGTATACTGGCGGGAGACAATGAGCAGTTCTTC. Translated: CASSILAGDNEQFF.

The chain is built from TRBV10-3 and TRBJ1-5, with 8 bases matching TRBD1. The CDR3 has 14 residues. CDR1 and CDR2 from the germline V gene are ENHRY and SYGVKD. V trimming: 3 bases; J trimming: 5 bases; junction bases outside the gene matches: 3. CDR3 in amino acids: CAISDQGAYQPQHF. The DNA of the CDR3 is TGTGCCATCAGTGATCAGGGGGCATATCAGCCCCAGCATTTT.

In this sample, this clonotype is medium-sized (0.01 to 0.1%). CDR3 DNA sequence: TGCAGCGTTAATGAGGGTAGGCATGAGCAGTTCTTC. Its translation is CSVNEGRHEQFF. This rearrangement joins TRBV29-1 to TRBJ2-1, with D possibly TRBD2 on 5 matching bases. Germline V gives CDR1 SQVTM, CDR2 ANQGSEA. The CDR3 runs to 12 residues. Trimming took off 5 bases at V and 8 bases at J, with 13 bases between the two ends.

This clonotype was counted between two and nine times. V usage is TRBV5-4 and J usage is TRBJ2-5; D is unresolved. The V and J ends lost 3 bases and 5 bases respectively, with 14 bases between them. The CDR3 contains 14 residues. Germline CDR1 SGHNT, CDR2 YYREEE (reference sequence). CDR3 nucleotide sequence: TGTGCCAGCAGCTCACCAGGATCTGGGGAGACCCAGTACTTC. Its translation is CASSSPGSGETQYF. The full variable domain, with the rest looked up from reference TRBV5-4 and TRBJ2-5, is ETGVTQSPTHLIKTRGQQVTLRCSSQSGHNTVSWYQQALGQGPQFIFQYYREEENGRGNFPPRFSGLQFPNYSSELNVNALELDDSALYLCASSSPGSGETQYFGPGTRLLVL.

V usage is TRBV11-1 and J usage is TRBJ1-1; 7 bases align to TRBD1. V lost 1 base to trimming and J lost 5 bases; unmatched junction nucleotides: 7. The germline V gene encodes CDR1 SGHAT and CDR2 FQDESV (reference sequence). The CDR3 runs to 15 residues. CDR3 in amino acids: CASSLDMAGGTEAFF. For the CDR3, the DNA is TGTGCCAGCAGCTTAGATATGGCAGGGGGGACTGAAGCTTTCTTT.

The chain recombines TRBV20-1 with TRBJ2-2, with 9 positions matching TRBD2. The CDR3 covers 16 residues. CDR1 and CDR2 (germline): DFQATT, SNEGSKA (reference sequence). V was pared by 0 bases and J by 5 bases, with 7 bases of the junction left unmatched. CDR3: CSARDWREGWTGELFF. CDR3 sequence (DNA): TGCAGTGCTAGAGACTGGCGGGAGGGCTGGACCGGGGAGCTGTTTTTT.

This sequence joins TRBV20-1 and TRBJ2-1, with D perhaps matching TRBD2 (5 bases). The germline gives CDR1 DFQATT, CDR2 SNEGSKA (reference sequence). CDR3 size: 14 residues. The ends were cut back, 3 bases at V and 8 bases at J, with 17 bases in the middle. CDR3 protein: CSARTEETNHEQFF. As DNA, the CDR3 is TGCAGTGCTAGGACGGAGGAAACGAACCATGAGCAGTTCTTC.

Points on this clonotype: A much larger clone lies one base from this, so it may be a read error. This chain links TRBV6-5 with TRBJ2-7; TRBD2 aligns across 7 bases. The CDR3 runs 13 residues. Trimming removed 4 bases from V and 5 bases from J; junction bases left unmatched: 5. Germline V gene sequence: CDR1 MNHEY, CDR2 SVGAGI. The CDR3 loop reads CASSSPGGNEQYV. CDR3 coding DNA: TGTGCCAGCAGTTCCCCCGGGGGGAACGAGCAGTACGTC.

By sample share, this clonotype is medium-sized. The V call is TRBV29-1, the J call TRBJ2-3, with TRBD1 matching over 9 bases. Germline V lookup: CDR1 SQVTM, CDR2 ANQGSEA. CDR3 size: 14 residues. The V gene end was trimmed by 4 bases and the J gene end by 1 base; junction bases not matched to a gene: 3. The CDR3 bases are TGCAGCGTTGTCCGGGACAGGGGCACAGATACGCAGTATTTT. This sequence encodes CSVVRDRGTDTQYF.

In the case of this clonotype: A much larger clone differs by one base, so this may be a read error. V gene TRBV6-6 combines with J gene TRBJ2-2; D may match TRBD1 or TRBD2 (5 bases each). Per the germline V gene, CDR1 is MNHNY and CDR2 is SVGAGI (reference sequence). V shed 6 bases and J shed 4 bases, with 12 bases lying between them. The CDR3 has 14 residues. CDR3 DNA sequence: TGTGCCAGCAGGCCCGGGGCTCGCACCGGGGAGCTGTTTTTT. It encodes CASRPGARTGELFF.